The 24 T cell receptor beta chains listed next were all sequenced from one sample in a study. TCRdb used MiXCR to reprocess the 5' RACE reads, holding one entry per CDR3 protein. This table has roughly 55,000 distinct CDR3 sequences, 24% appearing once. The sequenced sample consisted of tumor-infiltrating naive CD4+ T cells sorted from the breast tumor. Sample subset: naive CD4+ T cells, CD4+CD45RA+CD25-. All receptors derive from a female donor with breast cancer.

This clonotype was recorded a few times. Likely a read error: the CDR3 ends without its conserved phenylalanine or tryptophan. This chain uses TRBV11-2 with TRBJ1-1, with a tentative D call TRBD1 (5 bases). The germline CDR1 and CDR2 sequences are SGHAT and FQNNGV. Trimming took 4 bases from V and 4 from J, leaving 13 bases between them. The CDR3 has 14 amino acids. The CDR3 loop reads CASSSFLGATEAFS. As DNA, the CDR3 is TGTGCCAGCAGCTCGTTTCTCGGGGCCACTGAAGCTTTCTCT.

A few counts support this clonotype. The gene calls are TRBV6-1 and TRBJ1-2; 7 nucleotides match TRBD1. The germline CDR1 and CDR2 sequences are MNHNS and SASEGT. This CDR3 has 14 amino acids. The V gene end was trimmed by 4 bases and the J gene end by 5 bases; junction bases not matched to a gene: 7. The CDR3, as DNA: TGTGCCAGCAGTGTTCAGGGGGGCGGTTATGGCTACACCTTC. It specifies CASSVQGGGYGYTF.

Concerning this clonotype: A much larger clone differs by one base, so this may be a read error. The rearrangement uses TRBV6-2 or TRBV6-3 and TRBJ2-3; a weak D match, TRBD2 (5 bases). Germline V gene lookup returns CDR1 MNHEY and CDR2 SVGEGT. This CDR3 has 12 amino acids. CDR3 DNA: TGTGCCAGCAGCCTAGCCGGGGATACGAAGTATTTT. This translates into CASSLAGDTKYF.

A remark on this clonotype: An end of the junction does not agree with germline; a read error may underlie this. This chain links TRBV6-5 with TRBJ1-2; D call uncertain. Germline lookup yields CDR1 MNHEY and CDR2 SVGAGI. CDR3 length equals 17 residues. CDR3 DNA: TGTGCCAGCAGTTACTTTTATCTCCGTCGGATTTTCTATGGCCACACCTTC. Its translation is CASSYFYLRRIFYGHTF.

Sample share makes this clonotype medium-sized (0.01 to 0.1%). The chain uses TRBV9 and TRBJ2-1, with TRBD1 matching over 11 bases. The CDR3 totals 16 residues. Germline CDR1 is SGDLS and CDR2 is YYNGEE. J was trimmed by 6 bases and V by 2 bases; bases with no gene match: 7. CDR3 amino acids: CASSVTGQGAFNEQFF. In DNA, the CDR3 is TGTGCCAGCAGCGTCACAGGACAGGGGGCCTTCAATGAGCAGTTCTTC. Filled out from reference TRBV9 and TRBJ2-1, the complete variable domain reads DSGVTQTPKHLITATGQRVTLRCSPRSGDLSVYWYQQSLDQGLQFLIQYYNGEERAKGNILERFSAQQFPDLHSELNLSSLELGDSALYFCASSVTGQGAFNEQFFGPGTRLTVL.

J is TRBJ2-2 and V is TRBV5-5; no definite D call. The CDR3 length is 14 residues. Germline V gene sequence: CDR1 SGHKS, CDR2 YYEKEE (reference sequence). The V gene lost 0 bases and the J gene lost 5 bases, with 8 bases spanning the gap. The CDR3 DNA follows: TGTGCCAGCAGCTTGGAGCCAGGAACCGGGGAGCTGTTTTTT. This encodes CASSLEPGTGELFF. Variable domain in full (rest from reference TRBV5-5 and TRBJ2-2): DAGVTQSPTHLIKTRGQQVTLRCSPISGHKSVSWYQQVLGQGPQFIFQYYEKEERGRGNFPDRFSARQFPNYSSELNVNALLLGDSALYLCASSLEPGTGELFFGEGSRLTVL.

This chain connects TRBV9 to TRBJ2-1; weak D call: TRBD2 (7 bases). The CDR3 runs to 16 residues. Trimming cost V 0 bases and J 7 bases, with 17 bases left between them. Germline V gene sequence: CDR1 SGDLS, CDR2 YYNGEE. The CDR3 loop reads CASSVAGAGAWNEQFF. The CDR3 bases are TGTGCCAGCAGCGTAGCAGGGGCGGGAGCATGGAATGAGCAGTTCTTC.

This clonotype appeared a few times. The V and J genes are TRBV7-2 and TRBJ2-1; D possibly corresponds to TRBD2 (6 bases). Germline CDR1 reads SGHTA; CDR2 reads FQGNSA. The V end lost 8 bases, the J end lost 7 bases, and 12 bases lay between the germline ends. The CDR3 contains 12 residues. The CDR3 reads CASRGNRNEQFF. CDR3 coding DNA: TGTGCCAGCCGGGGGAATAGGAATGAGCAGTTCTTC.

This chain uses TRBV5-1 with TRBJ2-1; D not resolved. V lost 8 bases and J lost 3, with 9 bases in between. CDR1 and CDR2 from the germline V gene are SGHRS and YFSETQ. The length of the CDR3 is 12 residues. As DNA, the CDR3 is TGCGCCAGTACTACCGGCTACAATGAGCAGTTCTTC. It specifies CASTTGYNEQFF.

This clonotype occurred a few times. The V and J genes are TRBV20-1 and TRBJ1-1; 8 nucleotides match TRBD1. This CDR3 spans 13 amino acids. With 6 bases clipped from V and 7 bases from J, the junction kept 10 bases outside the gene matches. Germline CDR1 is DFQATT and CDR2 is SNEGSKA (reference sequence). CDR3 sequence reads: CSAGEQGEGEAFF. The CDR3 bases are TGCAGTGCCGGGGAACAGGGGGAAGGTGAAGCTTTCTTT.

In the case of this clonotype: Lacking the conserved final phenylalanine or tryptophan, this CDR3 likely reflects a read error. The genes are TRBV18 and TRBJ2-7; D unclear. There are 14 residues in the CDR3. The germline V gene encodes CDR1 KGHSH and CDR2 LQKENI. Trimming shortened V by 3 bases and J by 3 bases, and 12 bases separated the two germline ends. The DNA of the CDR3 is TGTGCCAGCTCACCTGAACTTCCCCTCTACGAGCAGTACTAC. It yields the protein CASSPELPLYEQYY.

The rearrangement joins TRBV10-2 to TRBJ1-4, with 9 positions matching TRBD1. Germline-derived CDR1 and CDR2 are WSHSY and SAAADI. CDR3 length equals 13 residues. The trim removed 4 bases at V and 11 bases at J, leaving 5 bases unmatched. CDR3 loop: CASSAGTGRKLFF. For the CDR3, the DNA is TGCGCCAGCAGTGCCGGGACAGGGAGGAAACTGTTTTTT.

The gene calls are TRBV3-1 and TRBJ2-7; no clear D gene. This CDR3 contains 15 residues. The germline V gene has CDR1 LGHDT and CDR2 YNNKEL (reference sequence). V was cut by 6 bases and J by 3 bases, with 18 bases left in between. The CDR3 coding sequence is TGTGCCAGCAGACACCGAGGATCCGGATACTACGAGCAGTACTTC. This encodes CASRHRGSGYYEQYF.

This clonotype was observed a single time. This sequence joins TRBV5-1 and TRBJ2-7; TRBD2 agrees at 16 bases. This CDR3 has 18 residues. The V and J ends lost 5 bases and 3 bases, in that order; junction bases with no gene match: 11. The germline gives CDR1 SGHRS, CDR2 YFSETQ. This chain's CDR3 is CASSSGTSGRAGGYEQYF. The DNA for the CDR3 is TGCGCCAGCAGTTCGGGGACTAGCGGGAGGGCCGGTGGCTACGAGCAGTACTTC.

This clonotype was seen a handful of times. This rearrangement joins TRBV10-2 to TRBJ2-7, with 9 bases identical to TRBD2. The CDR3 totals 15 residues. CDR1 WSHSY and CDR2 SAAADI come from the germline V gene. Trimming removed 0 bases from V and 7 bases from J; junction bases left unmatched: 7. The CDR3 nucleotides read TGCGCCAGCAGTGAGTCCGGACTAGCGCGGAAGGAGCAGTACTTC. Its protein is CASSESGLARKEQYF.

The rearrangement links TRBV24-1 to TRBJ1-1; TRBD1 might be the D (5 bases). The CDR3 is 15 residues long. V lost 3 bases and J lost 1, with 11 bases in between. The germline gives CDR1 KGHDR, CDR2 SFDVKD. The CDR3 here is CATSDPSGGNTEAFF. CDR3 sequence (DNA): TGTGCCACCAGTGATCCCTCGGGGGGGAACACTGAAGCTTTCTTT.

The rearrangement links TRBV6-2 or TRBV6-3 to TRBJ2-4, with a tentative D call TRBD2 (5 bases). The V end lost 4 bases, the J end lost 3 bases, and 10 bases lay between the germline ends. The CDR3 loop spans 14 amino acids. The germline gives CDR1 MNHEY, CDR2 SVGEGT. The CDR3 region is CASSLAGNKNIQYF. The CDR3 region has the DNA TGTGCCAGCAGTTTGGCCGGGAACAAAAACATTCAGTACTTC.

Comment on this clonotype: The CDR3 end shows no conserved phenylalanine or tryptophan, and so a read error is likely. The V call is TRBV7-2, the J call TRBJ1-6, with no clear D. The CDR3 consists of 14 residues. In germline, CDR1 is SGHTA, CDR2 FQGNSA. Trimming cost V 2 bases and J 9 bases, with 11 bases left between them. The CDR3 sequence is CASSLNFRGSPLHL. The CDR3 DNA sequence: TGTGCCAGCAGCTTAAACTTCCGGGGTTCACCCCTCCACCTT.

This clonotype was seen a few times. This chain uses TRBV5-1 with TRBJ2-7; D is ambiguous. From germline, CDR1 is SGHRS and CDR2 YFSETQ. The ends were cut back, 2 bases at V and 0 bases at J, with 6 bases in the middle. There are 13 residues in the CDR3. The CDR3 sequence is CASSFDLSYEQYF. CDR3 in DNA: TGCGCCAGCAGCTTCGACCTCTCCTACGAGCAGTACTTC.

This clonotype was found a few times. The chain uses TRBV4-2 and TRBJ2-5, with a possible D match to TRBD2 (5 bases). There are 15 residues in the CDR3. From germline, CDR1 is LGHNA and CDR2 YNFKEQ. V lost 0 bases, J lost 1 base, and 9 bases lay in between. Here the CDR3 reads CASSQEAGPQETQYF. The CDR3 DNA reads as TGTGCCAGCAGCCAAGAGGCGGGTCCCCAAGAGACCCAGTACTTC.

Ten or more counts support this clonotype. This chain connects TRBV29-1 to TRBJ2-7; 9 bases map to TRBD2. With V trimmed by 4 bases and J by 10 bases, 11 bases remained unmatched. The CDR3 covers 13 residues. Germline V gives CDR1 SQVTM, CDR2 ANQGSEA. CDR3 residues: CSVGTAGGWEQYF. Here the CDR3 DNA reads TGCAGCGTTGGTACAGCGGGAGGTTGGGAACAGTACTTC.

The chain uses TRBV7-3 and TRBJ2-5; D ambiguous. The V gene lost 5 bases and the J gene lost 0 bases, with 7 bases spanning the gap. CDR1 is SGHTA, CDR2 FQGTGA, per germline. The CDR3 is 13 residues long. The CDR3 nucleotides are TGTGCCAGCAGCAGCCGGGACCAAGAGACCCAGTACTTC. The encoded protein is CASSSRDQETQYF.

Turning to this clonotype: Mismatch with germline at one junction end may stem from a read error. V is TRBV7-2 and J is TRBJ1-2, with unresolved D. This CDR3 region has 12 residues. Germline loops: CDR1 SGHTA, CDR2 FQGNSA. The chain's CDR3 is CASSPPSYGYAF. DNA of the CDR3: TGTGCCAGCAGCCCCCCATCCTATGGCTACGCCTTC.

On this clonotype itself: One base away lies a much larger clone, so this may be a sequencing read error. J is TRBJ2-4 and V is TRBV5-5, with D perhaps given as TRBD1 or TRBD2 (5 bases each). This CDR3 spans 16 amino acids. Germline V gene lookup returns CDR1 SGHKS and CDR2 YYEKEE (reference sequence). The CDR3: CASSLVWGRRGNIQNF. CDR3 in DNA: TGTGCCAGCAGCTTGGTCTGGGGGAGAAGGGGAAACATTCAGAACTTC.